The sequence of this T cell receptor (beta chain) was determined in a study of blood T cell repertoires in COVID-19. Background on the study: The United States, Italy and Spain were the sources of the acute and convalescent COVID-19 samples. T cells, B-cell-depleted T cells, or PBMCs supplied cDNA or gDNA.

Under the authors' procedure: Reference gene primer amplification gave estimated nucleated cell counts. TCRdb keeps only in-frame clones here, not all; method: immunoSEQ multiplex PCR. The V and J calls and the clone size are those of that table, but D and trimming were determined from the DNA. Of roughly 250,000 clones in the sample, roughly 91% are singletons; the top ten hold about 0.8%. Per the germline V gene, CDR1 is MNHEY and CDR2 is SVGAGI. The CDR3 length is 16 residues. V was shortened by 0 bases and J by 4 bases, with 16 bases between the two germline ends. This sequence originates from a man younger than 40 with acute or convalescent COVID-19. The rearrangement joins TRBV6-5 to TRBJ2-7; perhaps TRBD2 as D (5 bases). The specimen sequenced was peripheral blood. The CDR3 DNA sequence: TGTGCCAGCAGTTACTCGGGGAGCGGCCCTTCGTACGAGCAGTACTTC. Encoded protein: CASSYSGSGPSYEQYF.